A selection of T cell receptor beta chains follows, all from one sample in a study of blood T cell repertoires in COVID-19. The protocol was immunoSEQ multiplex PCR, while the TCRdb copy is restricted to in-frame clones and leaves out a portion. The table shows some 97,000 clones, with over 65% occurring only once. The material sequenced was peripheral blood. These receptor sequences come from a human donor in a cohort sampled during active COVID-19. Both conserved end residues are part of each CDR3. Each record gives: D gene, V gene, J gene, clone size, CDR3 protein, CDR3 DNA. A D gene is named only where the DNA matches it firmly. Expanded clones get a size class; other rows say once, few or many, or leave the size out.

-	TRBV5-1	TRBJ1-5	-	CASSLSGAGEQPQHF	TGCGCCAGCAGCTTGTCAGGGGCAGGGGAGCAGCCCCAGCATTTT
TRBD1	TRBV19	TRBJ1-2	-	CASSKLGTASNYGYTF	TGTGCCAGTAGTAAGCTAGGGACAGCATCTAACTATGGCTACACCTTC
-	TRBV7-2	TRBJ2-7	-	CASSLAGGPYEQYF	TGTGCCAGCAGCTTAGCGGGAGGTCCCTACGAGCAGTACTTC
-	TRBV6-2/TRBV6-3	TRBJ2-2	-	CASNPIVRAALYTGELFF	TGTGCCAGCAACCCCATTGTCAGGGCGGCTTTGTACACCGGGGAGCTGTTTTTT
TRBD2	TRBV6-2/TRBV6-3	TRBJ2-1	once	CASSHIPGLAIDNEQFF	TGTGCCAGCAGTCACATCCCGGGACTAGCGATCGACAATGAGCAGTTCTTC
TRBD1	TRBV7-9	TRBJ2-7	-	CASSPPGQPLSEQYF	TGTGCCAGCAGCCCACCGGGACAGCCTCTTTCCGAGCAGTACTTC
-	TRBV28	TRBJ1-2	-	CASSFFAAGALRYF	-
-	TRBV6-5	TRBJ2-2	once	CASRTGGAGTGELFF	TGTGCCAGCAGAACTGGGGGGGCTGGGACCGGGGAGCTGTTTTTT
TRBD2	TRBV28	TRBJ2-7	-	CASRLSGRAYEQYF	TGTGCCAGCAGACTTAGCGGGAGGGCCTACGAGCAGTACTTC
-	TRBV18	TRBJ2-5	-	CASSPLGTAQETQYF	TGTGCCAGCTCACCACTGGGCACAGCACAAGAGACCCAGTACTTC
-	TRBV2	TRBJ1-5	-	CASSDGHNNQPQHF	TGTGCCAGCAGTGACGGACATAACAATCAGCCCCAGCATTTT
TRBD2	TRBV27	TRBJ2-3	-	CASAPAGGSGTDTQYF	TGTGCCAGCGCACCTGCCGGGGGGTCAGGCACAGATACGCAGTATTTT
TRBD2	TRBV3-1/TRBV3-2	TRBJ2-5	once	CASSQRSGSQQETQYF	TGTGCCAGCAGCCAACGTAGCGGGAGTCAGCAAGAGACCCAGTACTTC
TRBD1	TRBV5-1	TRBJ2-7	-	CASSLEGTGGGRYF	TGCGCCAGCAGCTTGGAGGGGACAGGGGGCGGGCGGTACTTC
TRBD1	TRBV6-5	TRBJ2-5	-	CASSPGTAVETQYF	TGTGCCAGCAGTCCCGGGACAGCGGTGGAGACCCAGTACTTC
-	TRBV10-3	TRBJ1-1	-	CAISEAGEAFF	TGTGCCATCAGTGAGGCAGGGGAAGCTTTCTTT
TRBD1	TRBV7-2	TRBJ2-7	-	CASSRGQAHYEQYF	TGTGCCAGCAGCAGAGGACAGGCGCACTACGAGCAGTACTTC
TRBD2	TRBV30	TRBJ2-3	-	CAWTSGSADTQYF	TGTGCCTGGACTAGCGGGAGTGCAGATACGCAGTATTTT
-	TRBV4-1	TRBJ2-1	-	CASSQAQGTPYNEQFF	TGCGCCAGCAGCCAAGCACAGGGGACTCCCTACAATGAGCAGTTCTTC
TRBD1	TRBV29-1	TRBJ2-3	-	CSVVGGQGARDTQYF	TGCAGCGTGGTCGGGGGACAGGGGGCAAGAGATACGCAGTATTTT
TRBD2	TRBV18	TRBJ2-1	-	CASSPAQSGSSYNEQFF	TGTGCCAGCTCACCCGCGCAGAGCGGGAGCTCCTACAATGAGCAGTTCTTC
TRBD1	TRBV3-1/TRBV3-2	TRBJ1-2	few	CASSSSTGGLYGYTF	TGTGCCAGCAGCTCCTCGACAGGGGGACTTTATGGCTACACCTTC
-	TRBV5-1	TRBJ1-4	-	CASSLGGSNEKLFF	TGCGCCAGCAGCTTGGGCGGTTCTAATGAAAAACTGTTTTTT
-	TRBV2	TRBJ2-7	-	CASSDSYEQYF	TGTGCCAGCAGTGACAGCTACGAGCAGTACTTC
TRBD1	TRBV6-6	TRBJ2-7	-	CASSYGGAGTGREQYF	TGTGCCAGCAGTTATGGAGGTGCCGGGACAGGGCGAGAGCAGTACTTC